The 10 T cell receptor beta chains given below trace back to one sample, sequenced in a study of cytomegalovirus exposure and HLA in healthy donors. Profiled with immunoSEQ multiplex PCR; TCRdb holds only in-frame clones, not every one. The repertoire has roughly 150,000 clones, roughly nine tenths of them found once; the top ten carry roughly 5.8%. Specimen: PBMCs. These receptors came from a woman in her 30s in good health and CMV-seronegative.

This clone turned up a few times. The chain has TRBV6-6 and TRBJ1-2; D call uncertain. V shed 7 bases and J shed 4 bases, with 16 bases lying between them. Germline CDR1 and CDR2: MNHNY and SVGAGI (reference sequence). CDR3 length equals 14 residues. The CDR3 DNA reads as TGTGCCAGCACCGGGATAAAGGGAAGCTATGGCTACACCTTC. Encoded protein: CASTGIKGSYGYTF.

CDR3 sequence (DNA): TGTGCCAGCAGTGAATTTTTGGCAGGAACTGAAGCTTTCTTT. Translated, it gives CASSEFLAGTEAFF. The V and J genes are TRBV6-1 and TRBJ1-1; D ambiguous. The CDR3 is made up of 14 amino acids. CDR1 is MNHNS, CDR2 SASEGT, per germline. V was cut by 2 bases and J by 5 bases, with 12 bases left in between.

This chain connects TRBV5-4 to TRBJ1-2; D call uncertain. The V gene lost 4 bases and the J gene lost 2 bases, with 15 bases spanning the gap. Germline lookup yields CDR1 SGHNT and CDR2 YYREEE (reference sequence). The length of the CDR3 is 15 residues. The CDR3 reads CASSPSGLRNYGYTF. The CDR3 coding sequence is TGTGCCAGCAGCCCATCCGGTCTTCGGAACTATGGCTACACCTTC.

The chain uses TRBV27 and TRBJ1-1; the D is unclear. V gave up 3 bases and J gave up 3 bases, with 8 bases separating them. This CDR3 contains 13 residues. The germline CDR1 and CDR2 sequences are MNHEY and SMNVEV (reference sequence). CDR3 nucleotide sequence: TGTGCCAGCAGTTTGAACAGATACACTGAAGCTTTCTTT. This sequence encodes CASSLNRYTEAFF.

The V and J genes are TRBV27 and TRBJ2-1, with D unresolved. From germline, CDR1 is MNHEY and CDR2 SMNVEV (reference sequence). V lost 2 bases and J 5 bases, leaving 10 bases between the germline ends. CDR3 length: 14 residues. CDR3 amino acids: CASSLRFKDNEQFF. The CDR3 DNA sequence: TGTGCCAGCAGTTTACGGTTTAAGGACAATGAGCAGTTCTTC.

This clone was observed a few times. The chain employs TRBV7-2 and TRBJ1-2; D is ambiguous. Germline CDR1 reads SGHTA; CDR2 reads FQGNSA. V was shortened by 1 base and J by 4 bases, with 7 bases between the two germline ends. The CDR3 covers 13 residues. CDR3 loop: CASSLGRIYGYTF. The CDR3 coding sequence is TGTGCCAGCAGCTTAGGTCGGATCTATGGCTACACCTTC.

The chain combines TRBV29-1 with TRBJ1-3; D uncertain. The CDR3 is 15 residues long. The V and J ends lost 4 bases and 0 bases respectively, with 13 bases between them. CDR1 and CDR2 (germline): SQVTM, ANQGSEA. The DNA for the CDR3 is TGCAGCGTTGTTGAGCCAGCCTACTCTGGAAACACCATATATTTT. It yields the protein CSVVEPAYSGNTIYF.

Details on this clone: The germline gene is not matched at one end of the junction; a read error may be the cause. The CDR3 protein is CASRERGRDF. CDR3 nucleotides: TGTGCCAGCAGGGAAAGGGGGCGGGACTTC. This rearrangement joins TRBV9 to TRBJ1-2; 7 nucleotides agree with TRBD1. This CDR3 region has 10 residues. Germline CDR1 is SGDLS and CDR2 is YYNGEE.

This clone was detected once. V and J are TRBV2 and TRBJ2-3; 7 bases line up with TRBD1. Trimming at V came to 6 bases and at J to 4 bases, leaving 13 bases not matched to a gene. The CDR3 has 16 amino acids. CDR1 SNHLY and CDR2 FYNNEI come from the germline V gene. CDR3 sequence reads: CASSGDRAISADTQYF. The CDR3 coding sequence is TGTGCCAGCAGCGGAGACAGGGCAATTAGCGCAGATACGCAGTATTTT.

The rearrangement links TRBV6-5 to TRBJ2-6; a weak D match, TRBD1 (6 bases). Germline assignment: CDR1 MNHEY and CDR2 SVGAGI. CDR3 size: 15 residues. Trimming removed 5 bases at V and 1 base at J, with 9 bases between. The CDR3 spells CASSRGGSGANVLTF. CDR3 coding DNA: TGTGCCAGCAGTCGAGGGGGATCTGGGGCCAACGTCCTGACTTTC.